These 5 T cell receptor beta chains originate from one sample sequenced in a study of CD8+ T cells in alopecia areata. Stated treatment: oral pan-JAK inhibitor, 5-10 mg twice daily. RNA was isolated and reverse transcribed to cDNA, the sequencing template. Clones were sequenced by immunoSEQ multiplex PCR, and TCRdb holds only the in-frame ones, with some missing. This table holds over 150,000 clones, around half found once. Sequenced material: CD8+ T cells sorted from blood, taken at week 24, from a patient treated with tofacitinib. These TCRs come from a human donor with alopecia areata.

This clone turned up a few times. This chain joins TRBV7-9 and TRBJ2-3; possible D gene TRBD2, 6 bases. This CDR3 is built from 15 residues. Germline loops: CDR1 SEHNR, CDR2 FQNEAQ (reference sequence). The germline V and J ends were trimmed by 5 bases and 2 bases, with 14 bases remaining between them. The CDR3: CASSPGEWVTDTQYF. The CDR3 nucleotides read TGTGCCAGCAGCCCGGGGGAGTGGGTCACAGATACGCAGTATTTT.

This chain uses TRBV5-1 with TRBJ1-1; 7 bases map to TRBD1. V was pared by 0 bases and J by 3 bases, with 5 bases of the junction left unmatched. The germline CDR1 and CDR2 sequences are SGHRS and YFSETQ. The CDR3 sequence is 15 residues long. The CDR3 DNA sequence: TGCGCCAGCAGCTTGGCCGCAGGGGGTTACACTGAAGCTTTCTTT. Protein: CASSLAAGGYTEAFF.

This clone turned up a few times. The chain employs TRBV7-8 and TRBJ1-1; 7 bases align to TRBD1. Germline V gene data show CDR1 as SGHVS and CDR2 as FQNEAQ. This CDR3 comprises 13 residues. Trimming at V came to 5 bases and at J to 8 bases, leaving 8 bases not matched to a gene. The CDR3 DNA sequence: TGTGCCAGCAGCCTGGACAGGCTAGCGGAAGCTTTCTTT. This codes for CASSLDRLAEAFF.

V is TRBV28 and J is TRBJ2-7; no clear D. CDR1 and CDR2 from the germline V gene are MDHEN and SYDVKM. V lost 5 bases to trimming and J lost 3 bases, with 11 bases between them. The CDR3 has 13 residues. The CDR3 reads CASSPGPSYEQYF. The CDR3, as DNA: TGTGCCAGCAGTCCCGGGCCAAGCTACGAGCAGTACTTC. Looking up the rest from reference TRBV28 and TRBJ2-7 gives the full variable domain: DVKVTQSSRYLVKRTGEKVFLECVQDMDHENMFWYRQDPGLGLRLIYFSYDVKMKEKGDIPEGYSVSREKKERFSLILESASTNQTSMYLCASSPGPSYEQYFGPGTRLTVT.

The gene calls are TRBV29-1 and TRBJ2-2, with TRBD1 as a possible D gene (5 bases). CDR1 SQVTM and CDR2 ANQGSEA come from the germline V gene. V lost 6 bases to trimming and J lost 5 bases, with 13 bases between them. The CDR3 has 13 residues. The chain's CDR3 is CSVDSGLTGELFF. Here the CDR3 DNA reads TGCAGCGTCGACTCAGGGTTGACCGGGGAGCTGTTTTTT.